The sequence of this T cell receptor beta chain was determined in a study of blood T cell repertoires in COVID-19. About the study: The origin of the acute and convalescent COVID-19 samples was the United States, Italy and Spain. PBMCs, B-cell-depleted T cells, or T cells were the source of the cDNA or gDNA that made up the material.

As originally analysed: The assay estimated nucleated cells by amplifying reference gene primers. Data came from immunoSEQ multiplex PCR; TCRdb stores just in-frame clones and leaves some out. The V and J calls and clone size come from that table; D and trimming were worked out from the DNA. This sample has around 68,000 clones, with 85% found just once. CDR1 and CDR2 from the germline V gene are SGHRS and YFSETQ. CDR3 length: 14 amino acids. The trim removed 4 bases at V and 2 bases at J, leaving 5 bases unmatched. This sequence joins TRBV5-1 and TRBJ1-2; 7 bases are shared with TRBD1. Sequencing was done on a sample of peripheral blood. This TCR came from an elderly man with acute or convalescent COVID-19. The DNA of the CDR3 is TGCGCCAGCAGCCCCGGACAGGCCAACTATGGCTACACCTTC. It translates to CASSPGQANYGYTF.